This TCR beta chain was captured by sequencing in a study of OX40 agonist ivuxolimab in advanced cancers. Findings of the study overall: Both blood CD4+ and CD8+ T cells showed clonal growth by week 6 at 0.1 to 3.0 mg/kg. No determination was made of the antigen specificity of the expanded peripheral T cells. Near-lowest levels of clonal expansion characterized partial responders at 0.1-3.0 mg/kg.

Libraries were prepared by immunoSEQ multiplex PCR; TCRdb keeps only in-frame clonotypes and omits some of them. The repertoire holds 40,000 to 60,000 clones, with roughly four fifths as singletons. This clone has more than one count but fewer than ten. Antigen specificity is unknown. V lost 4 bases, J lost 4 bases, and 10 bases lay in between. Germline CDR1 reads SGHTA; CDR2 reads FQGNSA. This CDR3 has 13 amino acids. The chain uses TRBV7-2 and TRBJ1-2, with D hard to call. The TCR sequence derives from an adult with an advanced solid tumor such as melanoma, head and neck, liver or kidney cancer. The starting material was CD4+ or CD8+ T cells sorted from blood, obtained in a trial of the OX40 agonist ivuxolimab. The CDR3 coding sequence is TGTGCCAGCAGCTCCAAGGGCGGCTATGGCTACACCTTC. Translation: CASSSKGGYGYTF. Full variable domain (missing parts from reference TRBV7-2 and TRBJ1-2): GAGVSQSPSNKVTEKGKDVELRCDPISGHTALYWYRQSLGQGLEFLIYFQGNSAPDKSGLPSDRFSAERTGGSVSTLTIQRTQQEDSAVYLCASSSKGGYGYTFGSGTRLTVV.